A selection of T cell receptor beta chains follows, all from one sample in a study of T cell responses to AZD1222 COVID-19 vaccine. Measured with immunoSEQ multiplex PCR; TCRdb has only the in-frame clones, and not every one. The sample lists about 120,000 clones, about nine tenths seen once, with approximately 7.5% in the top ten. The sequencing used peripheral blood, collected on day 0 of AZD1222 vaccination. All receptors derive from an adult in good health. CDR3s include the opening cysteine and the closing phenylalanine or tryptophan. Each record gives: D gene, V gene, clone size, J gene, CDR3 DNA, CDR3 protein. D genes are given only for firm matches. Clone size is shown for a subset of rows, as once, few, many or a class of expanded clone.

d_gene: TRBD2; v_gene: TRBV7-9; abundance: NA; j_gene: TRBJ2-7; CDR3nt: TGTGCCAGCAGCCTAGCGACTAGCGGGAAAGGCTACGAGCAGTACTTC; CDR3aa: CASSLATSGKGYEQYF
d_gene: TRBD2; v_gene: TRBV19; abundance: many; j_gene: TRBJ2-1; CDR3nt: TGTGCCAGTAGTGGGATAGCGGGAGGCCGGAGCTCCTACAATGAGCAGTTCTTC; CDR3aa: CASSGIAGGRSSYNEQFF
d_gene: NA; v_gene: TRBV27; abundance: NA; j_gene: TRBJ2-7; CDR3nt: TGTGCCAGCAGTTTGGGGCAGGGGATTTCCTACGAGCAGTACTTC; CDR3aa: CASSLGQGISYEQYF
d_gene: TRBD2; v_gene: TRBV7-7; abundance: NA; j_gene: TRBJ2-1; CDR3nt: TGTGCTAGCAGCTCTAGCGGGGCTAGCTCCTACAATGAGCAGTTCTTC; CDR3aa: CASSSSGASSYNEQFF
d_gene: TRBD2; v_gene: TRBV19; abundance: NA; j_gene: TRBJ2-1; CDR3nt: TGTGCCAGTAGTAGCCTCACCTGGGGGACTAGTCTCTACAATGAGCAGTTCTTC; CDR3aa: CASSSLTWGTSLYNEQFF
d_gene: NA; v_gene: TRBV10-3; abundance: NA; j_gene: TRBJ1-2; CDR3nt: TGTGCCATCAGTGACAGGGATAACTATGGCTACACCTTC; CDR3aa: CAISDRDNYGYTF
d_gene: TRBD1; v_gene: TRBV12-3/TRBV12-4; abundance: NA; j_gene: TRBJ2-7; CDR3nt: TGTGCCAGCAGGACAGGGGGCATCCACGAGCAGTACTTC; CDR3aa: CASRTGGIHEQYF
d_gene: NA; v_gene: TRBV5-4; abundance: NA; j_gene: TRBJ1-2; CDR3nt: TGTGCCAGCAGCTTGGCCGGGGACTATGGCTACACCTTC; CDR3aa: CASSLAGDYGYTF
d_gene: NA; v_gene: TRBV3-1/TRBV3-2; abundance: NA; j_gene: TRBJ1-2; CDR3nt: TGTGCCAGCAGCTCTCGATCCTATGGCTACACCTTC; CDR3aa: CASSSRSYGYTF
d_gene: NA; v_gene: TRBV7-2; abundance: NA; j_gene: TRBJ2-7; CDR3nt: TGTGCCAGCAGCTTAGGTGGGGGGACTTCCAGCGAGCAGTACTTC; CDR3aa: CASSLGGGTSSEQYF
d_gene: TRBD2; v_gene: TRBV28; abundance: NA; j_gene: TRBJ2-2; CDR3nt: TGTGCCAGCAAACGCGGGAGGGCCGTTGGCGGGGAGCTGTTTTTT; CDR3aa: CASKRGRAVGGELFF
d_gene: NA; v_gene: TRBV7-2; abundance: NA; j_gene: TRBJ2-2; CDR3nt: TGTGCCAGCAGGGGCACCAGGGACTCAAACACCGGGGAGCTGTTTTTT; CDR3aa: CASRGTRDSNTGELFF
d_gene: NA; v_gene: TRBV6-5; abundance: NA; j_gene: TRBJ1-5; CDR3nt: TGTGCCAGCACTTTCGGACAGAGCAATCAGCCCCAGCATTTT; CDR3aa: CASTFGQSNQPQHF
d_gene: NA; v_gene: TRBV7-2; abundance: once; j_gene: TRBJ1-1; CDR3nt: TGTGCCAGCAGCTTAGCGCTAATACCTGGGCGGGGATTGAACACTGAAGCTTTCTTT; CDR3aa: CASSLALIPGRGLNTEAFF
d_gene: TRBD1; v_gene: TRBV19; abundance: NA; j_gene: TRBJ1-6; CDR3nt: TGTGCCAGTAGTACGACAGGGTCTGGGTCACCCCTCCACTTT; CDR3aa: CASSTTGSGSPLHF
d_gene: NA; v_gene: TRBV19; abundance: NA; j_gene: TRBJ2-1; CDR3nt: TGTGCCAGTAGTATAGATCGGGCTAGCAGGGGGGGAAATGAGCAGTTCTTC; CDR3aa: CASSIDRASRGGNEQFF
d_gene: NA; v_gene: TRBV29-1; abundance: once; j_gene: TRBJ2-6; CDR3nt: TGCAGCGTTGGTAGGTCCACCTCTGGGGCCAACGTCCTGACTTTC; CDR3aa: CSVGRSTSGANVLTF
d_gene: NA; v_gene: TRBV28; abundance: NA; j_gene: TRBJ1-3; CDR3nt: TGTGCCAGCACCCAAAGGAGAAACACCATATATTTT; CDR3aa: CASTQRRNTIYF
d_gene: TRBD2; v_gene: TRBV11-3; abundance: NA; j_gene: TRBJ2-2; CDR3nt: TGTGCCAGCAGCTTCTTAGGAGCGGGGGGGCCCGGGGAGCTGTTTTTT; CDR3aa: CASSFLGAGGPGELFF
d_gene: NA; v_gene: TRBV7-7; abundance: once; j_gene: TRBJ2-1; CDR3nt: TGTGCCAGCAGCCCCCATGGAAATGAGCAGTTCTTC; CDR3aa: CASSPHGNEQFF
d_gene: NA; v_gene: TRBV4-3; abundance: NA; j_gene: TRBJ1-5; CDR3nt: TGCGCCAGCAGCCAAGACCACAAACAGCCCCAGCATTTT; CDR3aa: CASSQDHKQPQHF
d_gene: NA; v_gene: TRBV28; abundance: NA; j_gene: TRBJ1-3; CDR3nt: TGTGCCAGCACCCCGTCGGGGCGTGGAAACACCATATATTTT; CDR3aa: CASTPSGRGNTIYF
d_gene: NA; v_gene: TRBV15; abundance: NA; j_gene: TRBJ2-7; CDR3nt: TGTGCCACCAGCCCCCGCGGGGAGGAAGGCGAGCAGTACTTC; CDR3aa: CATSPRGEEGEQYF
d_gene: NA; v_gene: TRBV7-9; abundance: NA; j_gene: TRBJ2-7; CDR3nt: TGTGCCAGCTCAGAGGCCTACGAGCAGTACTTC; CDR3aa: CASSEAYEQYF
d_gene: NA; v_gene: TRBV19; abundance: NA; j_gene: TRBJ1-6; CDR3nt: TGTGCCAGTAGTATGAAATCTGGGGATTTTTATAATTCACCCCTCCACTTT; CDR3aa: CASSMKSGDFYNSPLHF
d_gene: TRBD1; v_gene: TRBV28; abundance: NA; j_gene: TRBJ2-7; CDR3nt: TGTGCCAGCAGTCCGGGACAGGGGTACGAGCAGTACTTC; CDR3aa: CASSPGQGYEQYF
d_gene: NA; v_gene: TRBV2; abundance: NA; j_gene: TRBJ2-5; CDR3nt: TGTGCCAGCCGGGCAGCTGAGACCCAGTACTTC; CDR3aa: CASRAAETQYF
d_gene: TRBD1; v_gene: TRBV6-5; abundance: NA; j_gene: TRBJ2-5; CDR3nt: TGTGCCAGCAGGCGGACAGGCCAAGAGACCCAGTACTTC; CDR3aa: CASRRTGQETQYF
d_gene: NA; v_gene: TRBV5-4; abundance: NA; j_gene: TRBJ2-4; CDR3nt: TGTGCCAGCAGCTTGTGGAGGGAAGCCAAAAACATTCAGTACTTC; CDR3aa: CASSLWREAKNIQYF
d_gene: NA; v_gene: TRBV25-1; abundance: once; j_gene: TRBJ2-2; CDR3nt: TGTGCCAGCAGTGCCGGAACCGGGGAGCTGTTTTTT; CDR3aa: CASSAGTGELFF
d_gene: NA; v_gene: TRBV3-1/TRBV3-2; abundance: NA; j_gene: TRBJ1-1; CDR3nt: TGTGCCAGCAGCCGCGGGGCAGGTGGCACTGAAGCTTTCTTT; CDR3aa: CASSRGAGGTEAFF
d_gene: TRBD1; v_gene: TRBV18; abundance: NA; j_gene: TRBJ1-4; CDR3nt: TGTGCCAGCTCACCCCAAGCGGGACAGGGATCTTCACGGGGACTGTTTTTT; CDR3aa: CASSPQAGQGSSRGLFF
d_gene: NA; v_gene: TRBV4-1; abundance: NA; j_gene: TRBJ1-6; CDR3nt: TGCGCCAGCAGCTATACAGGTTACCCAGTGAAGAATAATTCACCCCTCCACTTT; CDR3aa: CASSYTGYPVKNNSPLHF
d_gene: NA; v_gene: TRBV14; abundance: NA; j_gene: TRBJ1-2; CDR3nt: TGTGCCAGCAGCCAAGGGCCATGGGGGCGAGATTATGGCTACACCTTC; CDR3aa: CASSQGPWGRDYGYTF
d_gene: NA; v_gene: TRBV14; abundance: NA; j_gene: TRBJ1-5; CDR3nt: TGTGCCAGCAGCCCCACCGGGACGTATCAGCCCCAGCATTTT; CDR3aa: CASSPTGTYQPQHF
d_gene: TRBD2; v_gene: TRBV11-2; abundance: NA; j_gene: TRBJ2-1; CDR3nt: TGTGCCAGCAGCTTCTTCGCGGGAGGGGAGTATGAGCAGTTCTTC; CDR3aa: CASSFFAGGEYEQFF
d_gene: NA; v_gene: TRBV28; abundance: NA; j_gene: TRBJ1-3; CDR3nt: TGTGCCAGCGCGACAGCAGCCACCTCTGGAAACACCATATATTTT; CDR3aa: CASATAATSGNTIYF
d_gene: NA; v_gene: TRBV7-2; abundance: NA; j_gene: TRBJ1-2; CDR3nt: TGTGCCAGCAGCTTAGTTGTGAGGGGCGCCGGCTACACCTTC; CDR3aa: CASSLVVRGAGYTF
d_gene: NA; v_gene: TRBV5-1; abundance: NA; j_gene: TRBJ2-7; CDR3nt: TGCGCCAGCAGGCCTACAGGGGAGGGGGGCTACGAGCAGTACTTC; CDR3aa: CASRPTGEGGYEQYF
d_gene: NA; v_gene: TRBV28; abundance: NA; j_gene: TRBJ2-1; CDR3nt: TGTGCCAGCCGGAGGGGGGGCCGCGGGTTCTTC; CDR3aa: CASRRGGRGFF
d_gene: NA; v_gene: TRBV9; abundance: NA; j_gene: TRBJ2-3; CDR3nt: TGTGCCAGCAGCGTAGTCGGGATTAGCACAGATACGCAGTATTTT; CDR3aa: CASSVVGISTDTQYF
d_gene: NA; v_gene: TRBV11-1; abundance: NA; j_gene: TRBJ2-3; CDR3nt: TGTGCCAGCAGCCAACAGATCCTCACAGATACGCAGTATTTT; CDR3aa: CASSQQILTDTQYF
d_gene: NA; v_gene: TRBV21-1; abundance: NA; j_gene: TRBJ2-7; CDR3nt: TGTGCCAGCAGCAAATCAATCGGCGGGAGTGTGGAGCAGTACTTC; CDR3aa: CASSKSIGGSVEQYF
d_gene: NA; v_gene: TRBV6-5; abundance: NA; j_gene: TRBJ1-4; CDR3nt: TGTGCCAGCAGTTACTCAATCGGGCTGGGACTGTTTTTT; CDR3aa: CASSYSIGLGLFF
d_gene: TRBD2; v_gene: TRBV9; abundance: once; j_gene: TRBJ2-5; CDR3nt: TGTGCCAGCAGCGACGGACTAGCGGTGAGAGAGACCCAGTACTTC; CDR3aa: CASSDGLAVRETQYF
d_gene: NA; v_gene: TRBV27; abundance: medium-sized; j_gene: TRBJ2-7; CDR3nt: TGTGCCAGCAGTTTTTTGGGGCAGTCCCTCTACGAGCAGTACTTC; CDR3aa: CASSFLGQSLYEQYF
d_gene: NA; v_gene: TRBV6-5; abundance: NA; j_gene: TRBJ1-1; CDR3nt: TGTGCCAGCAGTATCCCTTTTGCTGAAGCTTTCTTT; CDR3aa: CASSIPFAEAFF
d_gene: NA; v_gene: TRBV3-1/TRBV3-2; abundance: NA; j_gene: TRBJ2-7; CDR3nt: TGTGCCAGCAGCCAAGACCCGGCGGGATATGAGGCCTACGAGCAGTACTTC; CDR3aa: CASSQDPAGYEAYEQYF
d_gene: NA; v_gene: TRBV15; abundance: NA; j_gene: TRBJ2-7; CDR3nt: TGTGCCACCAGCGCCAGGCTTACTGGGGGCCAGTACTTC; CDR3aa: CATSARLTGGQYF
d_gene: TRBD2; v_gene: TRBV4-2; abundance: NA; j_gene: TRBJ2-7; CDR3nt: TGTGCCAGCAGCCCGCGGACTAGCGGAAACCTTGAGCAGTACTTC; CDR3aa: CASSPRTSGNLEQYF
d_gene: NA; v_gene: TRBV11-2; abundance: NA; j_gene: TRBJ2-3; CDR3nt: TGTGCCAGCAGCTTATACGTGGGTAGCACAGATACGCAGTATTTT; CDR3aa: CASSLYVGSTDTQYF
d_gene: NA; v_gene: TRBV6-5; abundance: NA; j_gene: TRBJ1-1; CDR3nt: TGTGCCAGCCAAGTTGCCCAGGGGACGAACACTGAAGCTTTCTTT; CDR3aa: CASQVAQGTNTEAFF
d_gene: NA; v_gene: TRBV20-1; abundance: NA; j_gene: TRBJ2-7; CDR3nt: TGCAGTGCATCGAGTCCGAACGAGCAGTACTTC; CDR3aa: CSASSPNEQYF
d_gene: NA; v_gene: TRBV18; abundance: NA; j_gene: TRBJ2-7; CDR3nt: TGTGCCAGCTCACCACTGGCCGCGGACAGCTCCTACGAGCAGTACTTC; CDR3aa: CASSPLAADSSYEQYF
d_gene: NA; v_gene: TRBV7-9; abundance: NA; j_gene: TRBJ2-5; CDR3nt: TGTGCCAGCAGCCCCCGCGGGCCGGAGACCCAGTACTTC; CDR3aa: CASSPRGPETQYF
d_gene: NA; v_gene: TRBV3-1/TRBV3-2; abundance: once; j_gene: TRBJ2-1; CDR3nt: TGTGCCAGCAGCCTAGGCGGGCACTCCTACAATGAGCAGTTCTTC; CDR3aa: CASSLGGHSYNEQFF
d_gene: NA; v_gene: TRBV6-5; abundance: NA; j_gene: TRBJ1-6; CDR3nt: TGTGCCAGCCAGGGCGCCTCCCGGGCCGTCCTCCACTTT; CDR3aa: CASQGASRAVLHF
d_gene: NA; v_gene: TRBV28; abundance: NA; j_gene: TRBJ2-7; CDR3nt: TGTGCCAGCCCTACAACCGATGAGCAGTACTTC; CDR3aa: CASPTTDEQYF
d_gene: TRBD1; v_gene: TRBV28; abundance: NA; j_gene: TRBJ1-1; CDR3nt: TGTGCCAGCAGCCGGACGGACAGGGCGGGAACTGAAGCTTTCTTT; CDR3aa: CASSRTDRAGTEAFF
d_gene: NA; v_gene: TRBV2; abundance: NA; j_gene: TRBJ1-2; CDR3nt: TGTGCCAGCAAGGAGGGGCTCCCGGAGGGCTACACCTTC; CDR3aa: CASKEGLPEGYTF